This is a list of T cell receptor beta chains from one sample in a study of blood T cell repertoires in COVID-19. This table comes from immunoSEQ multiplex PCR, and its TCRdb copy is limited to in-frame clones, with some not included. The repertoire has approximately 250,000 clones, about 91% of them found once; the top ten carry 2.8%. Sequencing was performed on PBMCs or T cells enriched from blood (not recorded which). The receptors derive from a man in his forties who had been exposed to COVID-19. Both conserved end residues are part of each CDR3. A D gene is named only where the DNA matches it firmly. Size tells how often a clone was seen (once, few, many) or the class of an expanded clone, and some rows leave it out.

16	TRBV5-1	TRBJ1-3	TRBD1	.	CASSRGQGKAGNTIYF
15	TRBV19	TRBJ1-2	.	few	CASSHRGQLSHGYTF
18	TRBV11-2	TRBJ2-2	.	.	CASSLGWRLQEDTGELFF
15	TRBV9	TRBJ1-1	TRBD1	.	CASSVGRDRGTEAFF
14	TRBV28	TRBJ1-5	.	.	CASSFPGGNQPQHF
13	TRBV5-5	TRBJ1-2	.	.	CASSLVQNYGYTF
17	TRBV5-8	TRBJ2-5	.	.	CASSPRGDSGPQETQYF
13	TRBV27	TRBJ1-2	.	.	CASSLGQGGGYTF
16	TRBV28	TRBJ1-5	TRBD1	.	CASNLVGQGLNQPQHF
14	TRBV13	TRBJ2-2	.	.	CASSYWGDTGELFF
17	TRBV4-1	TRBJ2-3	.	.	CASSHGGSLLGTDTQYF
15	TRBV10-1	TRBJ2-3	.	once	CASSELASSTDTQYF
14	TRBV7-9	TRBJ2-1	.	.	CASSVGRGHNEQFF
15	TRBV5-1	TRBJ1-1	.	few	CASSPEGPWETEAFF
20	TRBV5-1	TRBJ2-1	.	few	CARSRWGGPDLAAQYNEQFF
16	TRBV3-1/TRBV3-2	TRBJ2-1	.	.	CASSQGPPGVKVEQFF
14	TRBV3-1/TRBV3-2	TRBJ1-5	TRBD1	.	CASSQGTGLGAQHF
15	TRBV4-1	TRBJ2-2	.	.	CASSQFAAQGGELFF
15	TRBV6-5	TRBJ1-1	TRBD1	once	CASSYVAQGDTEAFF
16	TRBV5-1	TRBJ2-1	.	.	CASKTLGGGPRNEQFF
16	TRBV7-8	TRBJ1-6	.	.	CASSPLTGTLNSPLHF
13	TRBV2	TRBJ2-7	TRBD1	.	CASSLGTDYEQYF
15	TRBV6-5	TRBJ1-1	TRBD1	once	CASSEEGQMNTEAFF
16	TRBV28	TRBJ2-1	TRBD2	.	CASSRLGLAGVNEQFF
16	TRBV23-1	TRBJ2-2	TRBD1	.	CASSQSDRGSTGELFF
12	TRBV29-1	TRBJ2-7	TRBD2	once	CSVGRGVDEQYF
15	TRBV9	TRBJ2-2	TRBD2	.	CAGSTSGDNTGELFF
16	TRBV5-1	TRBJ2-1	.	once	CASSPNLGSSYNEQFF
12	TRBV29-1	TRBJ1-1	TRBD1	.	CSVQGMNTEAFF
13	TRBV11-2	TRBJ2-7	TRBD2	.	CASSLSGAYEQYF
16	TRBV19	TRBJ2-1	.	.	CASERAGYGSYNEQFF
14	TRBV12-5	TRBJ2-5	TRBD1	.	CASGSQGAVETQYF
13	TRBV7-9	TRBJ2-7	.	.	CASSLAVGDEQYF
21	TRBV13	TRBJ1-3	.	once	CASSSTTLETGPASSGNTIYF
13	TRBV10-3	TRBJ1-5	.	.	CAIRLGEGQPQHF
15	TRBV6-4	TRBJ1-1	.	.	CASPGRGPMNTEAFF
16	TRBV30	TRBJ2-3	TRBD2	.	CAWSVQSGRARDTQYF
15	TRBV23-1	TRBJ2-1	TRBD1	.	CASSPGQGAGHEQFF
12	TRBV12-3/TRBV12-4	TRBJ2-7	.	.	CASSFRAHEQYF
15	TRBV7-9	TRBJ1-5	.	.	CASSPEGGLDQPQHF
14	TRBV19	TRBJ2-7	.	.	CASSSQRPSYEQYF